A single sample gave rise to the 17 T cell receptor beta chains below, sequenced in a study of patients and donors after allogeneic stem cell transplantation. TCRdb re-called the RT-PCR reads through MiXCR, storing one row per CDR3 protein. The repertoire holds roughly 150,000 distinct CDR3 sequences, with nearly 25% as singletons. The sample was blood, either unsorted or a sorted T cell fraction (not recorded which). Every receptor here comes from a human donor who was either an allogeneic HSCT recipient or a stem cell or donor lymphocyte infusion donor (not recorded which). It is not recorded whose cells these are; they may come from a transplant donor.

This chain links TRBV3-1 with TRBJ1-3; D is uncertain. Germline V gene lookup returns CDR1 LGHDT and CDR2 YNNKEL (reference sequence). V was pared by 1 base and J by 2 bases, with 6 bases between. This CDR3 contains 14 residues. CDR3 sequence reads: CASSQVVTGNTIYF. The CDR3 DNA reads TGTGCCAGCAGCCAAGTGGTCACTGGAAACACCATATATTTT.

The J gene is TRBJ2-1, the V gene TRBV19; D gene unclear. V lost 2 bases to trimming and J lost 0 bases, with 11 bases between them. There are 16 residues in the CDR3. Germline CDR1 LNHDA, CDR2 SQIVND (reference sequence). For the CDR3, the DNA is TGTGCCAGTAGTATATACTACTCGAACTCCTACAATGAGCAGTTCTTC. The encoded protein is CASSIYYSNSYNEQFF. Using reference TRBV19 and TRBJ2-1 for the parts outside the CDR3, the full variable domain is DGGITQSPKYLFRKEGQNVTLSCEQNLNHDAMYWYRQDPGQGLRLIYYSQIVNDFQKGDIAEGYSVSREKKESFPLTVTSAQKNPTAFYLCASSIYYSNSYNEQFFGPGTRLTVL.

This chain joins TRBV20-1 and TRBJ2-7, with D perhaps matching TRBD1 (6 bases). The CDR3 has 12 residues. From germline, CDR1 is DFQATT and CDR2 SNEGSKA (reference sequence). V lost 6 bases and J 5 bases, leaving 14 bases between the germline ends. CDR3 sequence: CSALRDTNEQYF. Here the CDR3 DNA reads TGCAGTGCCCTCCGGGACACCAACGAGCAGTACTTC.

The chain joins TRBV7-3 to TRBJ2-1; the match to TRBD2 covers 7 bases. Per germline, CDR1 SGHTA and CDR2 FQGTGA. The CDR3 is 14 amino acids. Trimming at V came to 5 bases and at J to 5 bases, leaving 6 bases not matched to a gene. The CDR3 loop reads CASSKGLLNNEQFF. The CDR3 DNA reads TGTGCCAGCAGCAAGGGACTACTTAACAATGAGCAGTTCTTC.

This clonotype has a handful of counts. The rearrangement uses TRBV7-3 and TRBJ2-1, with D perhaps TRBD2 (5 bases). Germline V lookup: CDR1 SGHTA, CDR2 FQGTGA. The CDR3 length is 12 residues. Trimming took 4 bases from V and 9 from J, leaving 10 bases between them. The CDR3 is CASSSGLGEQFF. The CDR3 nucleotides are TGTGCCAGCAGCTCCGGACTCGGTGAGCAGTTCTTC.

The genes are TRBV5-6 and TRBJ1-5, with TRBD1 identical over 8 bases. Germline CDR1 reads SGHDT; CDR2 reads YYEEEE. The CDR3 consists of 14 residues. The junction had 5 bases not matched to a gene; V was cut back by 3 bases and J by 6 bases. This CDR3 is CASSYRQGFQPQHF. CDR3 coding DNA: TGTGCCAGCAGCTACAGACAGGGGTTTCAGCCCCAGCATTTT. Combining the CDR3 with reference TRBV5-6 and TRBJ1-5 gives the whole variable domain DAGVTQSPTHLIKTRGQQVTLRCSPKSGHDTVSWYQQALGQGPQFIFQYYEEEERQRGNFPDRFSGHQFPNYSSELNVNALLLGDSALYLCASSYRQGFQPQHFGDGTRLSIL.

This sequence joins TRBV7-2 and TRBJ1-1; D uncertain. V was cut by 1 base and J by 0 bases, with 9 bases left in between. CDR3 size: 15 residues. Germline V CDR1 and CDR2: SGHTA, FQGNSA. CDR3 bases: TGTGCCAGCAGCTTAGTTTCGGGTCTGAACACTGAAGCTTTCTTT. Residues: CASSLVSGLNTEAFF.

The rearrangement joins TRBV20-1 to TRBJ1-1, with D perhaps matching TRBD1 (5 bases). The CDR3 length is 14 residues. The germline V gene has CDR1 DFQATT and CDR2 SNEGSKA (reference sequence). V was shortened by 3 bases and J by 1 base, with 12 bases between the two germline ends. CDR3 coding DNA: TGCAGTGCTAGCCTAGGGGCAGGGAACACTGAAGCTTTCTTT. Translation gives CSASLGAGNTEAFF.

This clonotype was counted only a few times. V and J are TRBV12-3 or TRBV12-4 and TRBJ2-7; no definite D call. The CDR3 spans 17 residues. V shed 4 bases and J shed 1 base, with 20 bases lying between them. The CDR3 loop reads CASSSQHRVSPSYEQYF. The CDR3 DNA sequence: TGTGCCAGCAGTTCCCAACACCGGGTTTCACCATCCTACGAGCAGTACTTC.

This CDR3 is CASSLEAVMDTQYF. The DNA for the CDR3 is TGCGCCAGCAGCTTGGAAGCTGTAATGGATACGCAGTATTTT. The genes are TRBV5-1 and TRBJ2-3, with D unresolved. Germline V gene lookup returns CDR1 SGHRS and CDR2 YFSETQ. This CDR3 contains 14 residues. V was trimmed by 0 bases and J by 6 bases, leaving 11 bases between them.

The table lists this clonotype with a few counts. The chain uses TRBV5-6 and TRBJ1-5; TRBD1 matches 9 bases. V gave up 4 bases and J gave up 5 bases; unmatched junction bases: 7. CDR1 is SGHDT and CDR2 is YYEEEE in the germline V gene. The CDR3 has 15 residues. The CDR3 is CASSLTRDRDQPQHF. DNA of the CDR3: TGTGCCAGCAGCCTCACCCGGGACAGGGATCAGCCCCAGCATTTT.

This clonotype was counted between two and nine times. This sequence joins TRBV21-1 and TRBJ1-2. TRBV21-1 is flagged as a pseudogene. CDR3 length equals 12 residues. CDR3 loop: CASSKVSGGYTF. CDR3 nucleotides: TGTGCCAGCAGCAAAGTTAGTGGTGGCTACACCTTC.

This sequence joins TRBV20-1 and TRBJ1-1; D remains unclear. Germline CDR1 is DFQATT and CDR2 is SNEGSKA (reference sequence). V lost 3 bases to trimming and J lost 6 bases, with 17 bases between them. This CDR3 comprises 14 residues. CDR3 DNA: TGCAGTGCTAGTTTAGACATTGCTACTGCTGAAGCTTTCTTT. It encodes CSASLDIATAEAFF.

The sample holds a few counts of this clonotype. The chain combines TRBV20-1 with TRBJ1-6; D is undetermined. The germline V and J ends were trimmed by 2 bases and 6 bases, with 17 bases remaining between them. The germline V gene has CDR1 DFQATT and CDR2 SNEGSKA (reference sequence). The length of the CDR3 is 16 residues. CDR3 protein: CSARIPGLPLNSPLHF. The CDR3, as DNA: TGCAGTGCTAGAATCCCAGGCCTACCTCTTAATTCACCCCTCCACTTT.

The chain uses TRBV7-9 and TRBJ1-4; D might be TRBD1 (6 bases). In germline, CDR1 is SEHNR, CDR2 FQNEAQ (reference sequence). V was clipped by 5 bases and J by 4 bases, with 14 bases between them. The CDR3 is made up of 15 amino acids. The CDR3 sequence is CASSLGGRYNEKLFF. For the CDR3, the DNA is TGTGCCAGCAGCCTAGGGGGACGGTATAATGAAAAACTGTTTTTT.

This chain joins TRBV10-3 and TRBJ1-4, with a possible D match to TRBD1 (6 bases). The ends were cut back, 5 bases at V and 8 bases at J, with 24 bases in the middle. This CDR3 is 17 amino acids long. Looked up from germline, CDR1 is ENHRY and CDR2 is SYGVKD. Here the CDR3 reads CAISQTPGTNMREKLFF. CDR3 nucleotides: TGTGCCATCAGTCAAACCCCCGGGACAAACATGCGGGAAAAACTGTTTTTT.

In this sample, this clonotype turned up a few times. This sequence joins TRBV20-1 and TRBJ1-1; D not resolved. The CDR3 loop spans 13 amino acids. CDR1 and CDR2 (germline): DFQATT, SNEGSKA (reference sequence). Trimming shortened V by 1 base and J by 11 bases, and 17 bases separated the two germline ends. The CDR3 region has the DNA TGCAGTGCTAGAGCTGGGCTTTTTATGATTGCTTTCTTT. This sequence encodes CSARAGLFMIAFF.